These T cell receptor beta chains were read from a single sample in a study of blood T cell repertoires in COVID-19. Here immunoSEQ multiplex PCR was the method, and the copy in TCRdb shows in-frame clones only, minus some. Here the sample spans fewer than 250,000 clones, approximately 90% being singletons. Material: peripheral blood. These receptors came from a man in his fifties with COVID-19, enrolled during active disease. Each CDR3 is given with its conserved first and last residue. A D gene is named only where the DNA matches it firmly. Clone size is stated in some rows and not others, as once, few, many or a class when expanded.

TRBV30	-	-	TRBJ1-1	13	TGTGCCTCCAAACTTACCGGGGGGGGTGAAGCTTTCTTT	CASKLTGGGEAFF
TRBV19	-	-	TRBJ2-7	16	TGTGCCAGTAGTACCGCTGCTGGGGCTAGCGCCTACGAGCAGTACTTC	CASSTAAGASAYEQYF
TRBV25-1	TRBD1	-	TRBJ2-3	16	TGTGCCAGCAGTGAATATCAGGGGGCGATTCCAGATACGCAGTATTTT	CASSEYQGAIPDTQYF
TRBV11-1	-	-	TRBJ2-7	12	TGTGCCAGCAGCTTAAAGCGTTTCGAGCAGTACTTC	CASSLKRFEQYF
TRBV5-4	TRBD1	-	TRBJ2-4	14	TGTGCCAGCAGCGGCACAGGGGTCGAAAACATTCAGTACTTC	CASSGTGVENIQYF
TRBV18	TRBD1	once	TRBJ2-7	13	TGTGCCAGCTCAGCGGGACAGGGGTACGAGCAGTACTTC	CASSAGQGYEQYF
TRBV25-1	-	-	TRBJ2-7	15	TGTGCCAGCAGTGAATGGGTAGAGGGTGGTTACGAGCAGTACTTC	CASSEWVEGGYEQYF
TRBV2	-	-	TRBJ1-5	13	TGTGCCAGCAAGGGACTTGGCAATCAGCCCCAGCATTTT	CASKGLGNQPQHF
TRBV5-4	TRBD2	-	TRBJ2-2	16	TGTGCCAGCAGCCCCGGCCCCCGGGGGGACACCGGGGAGCTGTTTTTT	CASSPGPRGDTGELFF
TRBV7-2	-	-	TRBJ2-3	14	TGTGCCAGCAGCTCCCGACAGGGCACAGATACGCAGTATTTT	CASSSRQGTDTQYF
TRBV9	-	-	TRBJ2-4	13	TGTGCCAGCAGCGTAGAAAACGAGAACATTCAGTACTTC	CASSVENENIQYF
TRBV7-3	-	-	TRBJ1-1	14	TGTGCCAGCAGCCCGGGGGGGTCGGACACTGAAGCTTTCTTT	CASSPGGSDTEAFF
TRBV7-9	TRBD2	once	TRBJ2-1	15	TGTGCCAGCAGCTTTAGCGGGACCTCCTACAATGAGCAGTTCTTC	CASSFSGTSYNEQFF
TRBV6-5	TRBD1	-	TRBJ2-1	15	TGTGCCAGCTTGGCCGACAGGGGTCGGTACAATGAGCAGTTCTTC	CASLADRGRYNEQFF
TRBV4-2	-	-	TRBJ2-3	15	TGTGCCAGCAGCCAAGGCGCGGGGTACACAGATACGCAGTATTTT	CASSQGAGYTDTQYF
TRBV27	-	-	TRBJ2-7	15	TGTGCCAGCAGTTTATTTGGGGGGGCTTTCTACGAGCAGTACTTC	CASSLFGGAFYEQYF
TRBV19	TRBD1	-	TRBJ2-3	16	TGTGCCAGTAGTATATCAACAGGGGGTGGCACAGATACGCAGTATTTT	CASSISTGGGTDTQYF
TRBV3-1/TRBV3-2	-	-	TRBJ1-5	14	TGTGCCAGCAGCCAAGGACGGGTGAATCAGCCCCAGCATTTT	CASSQGRVNQPQHF
TRBV2	TRBD2	-	TRBJ2-1	14	TGTGCCAGCAGGGGGGGGAGCTCCTACAATGAGCAGTTCTTC	CASRGGSSYNEQFF
TRBV19	-	-	TRBJ1-1	12	TGTGCCAGTAGTACCAAAAACACTGAAGCTTTCTTT	CASSTKNTEAFF
TRBV5-6	TRBD2	-	TRBJ2-1	16	TGTGCCAGCAGCAGCGGACTAGCGGGAGAGTACAATGAGCAGTTCTTC	CASSSGLAGEYNEQFF
TRBV27	TRBD1	-	TRBJ1-6	18	TGTGCCAGCATTCCCGGGACAGTCATAAGCTCCTATAATTCACCCCTCCACTTT	CASIPGTVISSYNSPLHF
TRBV19	-	-	TRBJ1-2	14	TGTGCCAGTAAACGGCAGGCCGCTAACTATGGCTACACCTTC	CASKRQAANYGYTF